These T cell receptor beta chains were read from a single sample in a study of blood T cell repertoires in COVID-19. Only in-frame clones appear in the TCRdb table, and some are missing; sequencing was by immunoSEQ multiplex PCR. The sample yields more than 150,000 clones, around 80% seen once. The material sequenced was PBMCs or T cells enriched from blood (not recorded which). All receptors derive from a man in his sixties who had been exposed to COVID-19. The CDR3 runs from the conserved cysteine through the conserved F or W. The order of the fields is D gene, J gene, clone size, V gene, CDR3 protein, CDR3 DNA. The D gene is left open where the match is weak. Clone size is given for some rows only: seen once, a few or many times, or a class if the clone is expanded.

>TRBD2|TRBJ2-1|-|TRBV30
CAWDLAGSSYNEQFF
TGTGCCTGGGACTTAGCGGGAAGCTCCTACAATGAGCAGTTCTTC
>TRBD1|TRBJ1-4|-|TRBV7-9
CASSQQGAGEKLFF
TGTGCCAGCAGCCAACAGGGGGCTGGGGAAAAACTGTTTTTT
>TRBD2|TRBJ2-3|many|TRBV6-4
CASSDGLAGHTDTQYF
TGTGCCAGCAGTGACGGACTAGCGGGACACACAGATACGCAGTATTTT
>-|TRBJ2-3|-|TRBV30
CAWSPGQTSTDTQYF
TGTGCCTGGAGTCCGGGACAAACTAGCACAGATACGCAGTATTTT
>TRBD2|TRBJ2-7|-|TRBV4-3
CASSQAVASGSVYEQYF
TGCGCCAGCAGCCAAGCAGTGGCGAGCGGGAGTGTCTACGAGCAGTACTTC
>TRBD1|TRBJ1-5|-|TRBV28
CASSGQGNNQPQHF
TGTGCCAGCAGCGGACAGGGGAACAATCAGCCCCAGCATTTT
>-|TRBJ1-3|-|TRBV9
CASSPGGRSSGNTIYF
TGTGCCAGCAGCCCGGGGGGGAGGAGCTCTGGAAACACCATATATTTT
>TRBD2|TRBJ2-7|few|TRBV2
CASTKFKDILAGNEQYF
TGTGCCAGCACGAAGTTTAAAGACATACTAGCGGGAAATGAGCAGTACTTC
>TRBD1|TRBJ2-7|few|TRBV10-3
CAITRDSRQEQYF
TGTGCCATCACCCGGGACAGTCGCCAGGAGCAGTACTTC
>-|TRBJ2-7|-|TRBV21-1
CASSKASGEVYSETARVSEQYF
TGTGCCAGCAGCAAAGCGTCAGGAGAGGTTTATTCCGAGACGGCGAGGGTGTCAGAGCAGTACTTC
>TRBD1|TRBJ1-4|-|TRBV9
CASSAGTGPNEKLFF
TGTGCCAGCAGCGCCGGGACAGGGCCTAATGAAAAACTGTTTTTT
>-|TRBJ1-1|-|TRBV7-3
CASSFGHSNTEAFF
TGTGCCAGCAGCTTCGGACACTCGAACACTGAAGCTTTCTTT
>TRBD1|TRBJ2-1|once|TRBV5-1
CASSRGQGRYNEQFF
TGCGCCAGCAGCCGGGGACAGGGGAGATACAATGAGCAGTTCTTC
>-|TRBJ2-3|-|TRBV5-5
CASNTLVADTQYF
TGTGCCAGCAATACGTTAGTCGCAGATACGCAGTATTTT
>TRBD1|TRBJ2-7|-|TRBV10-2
CASRDRGYEQYF
TGCGCCAGCAGGGACAGGGGCTACGAGCAGTACTTC
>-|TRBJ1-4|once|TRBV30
CAWTRGLATNEKLFF
TGTGCCTGGACGAGAGGGCTTGCAACTAATGAAAAACTGTTTTTT
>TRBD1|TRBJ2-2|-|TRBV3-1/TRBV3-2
CASSQVGQQFTGELFF
TGTGCCAGCAGCCAAGTGGGACAGCAGTTCACCGGGGAGCTGTTTTTT
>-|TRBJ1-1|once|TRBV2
CASSEQGLGNTEAFF
TGTGCCAGCAGTGAGCAGGGCTTGGGGAACACTGAAGCTTTCTTT
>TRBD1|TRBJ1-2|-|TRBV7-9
CASSLGQGYGYTF
TGTGCCAGCAGCCTCGGACAGGGCTATGGCTACACCTTC
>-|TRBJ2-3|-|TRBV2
CASTPWANTDTQYF
TGTGCCAGCACCCCCTGGGCCAACACAGATACGCAGTATTTT
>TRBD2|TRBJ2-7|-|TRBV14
CASSQEAGVSEQYF
TGTGCCAGCAGCCAAGAAGCGGGAGTATCCGAGCAGTACTTC
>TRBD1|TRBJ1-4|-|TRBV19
CASRAGTGNFHNEKLFF
TGTGCCAGTAGGGCCGGGACAGGAAACTTTCATAATGAAAAACTGTTTTTT
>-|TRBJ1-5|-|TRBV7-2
CASSSSGRPNQPQHF
TGTGCCAGCAGCTCCAGCGGCAGGCCAAATCAGCCCCAGCATTTT
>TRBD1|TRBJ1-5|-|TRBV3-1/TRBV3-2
CASSEGTGGGQPQHF
TGTGCCAGCAGCGAAGGGACAGGGGGCGGGCAGCCCCAGCATTTT
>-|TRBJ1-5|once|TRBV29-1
CSVATQQNQPQHF
TGCAGCGTTGCTACACAGCAGAATCAGCCCCAGCATTTT
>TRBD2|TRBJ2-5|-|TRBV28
CASSIPLAGGQETQYF
TGTGCCAGCAGCATTCCCTTAGCGGGAGGGCAAGAGACCCAGTACTTC
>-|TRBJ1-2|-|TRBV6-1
CASSESGGPYGYTF
TGTGCCAGCAGTGAATCCGGGGGACCCTATGGCTACACCTTC
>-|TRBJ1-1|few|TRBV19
CASSISGHGTEAFF
TGTGCCAGTAGTATCTCAGGGCATGGTACTGAAGCTTTCTTT
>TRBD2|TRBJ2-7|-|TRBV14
CASSQVLAGGYEQYF
TGTGCCAGCAGCCAAGTTCTAGCGGGGGGGTACGAGCAGTACTTC
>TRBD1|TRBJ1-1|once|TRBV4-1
CASSEDRVYSEAFF
TGCGCCAGCAGCGAAGACAGGGTATACTCTGAAGCTTTCTTT
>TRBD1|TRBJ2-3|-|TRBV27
CASIRGTGQGNTQYF
TGTGCCAGCATCAGAGGGACGGGACAGGGCAATACGCAGTATTTT
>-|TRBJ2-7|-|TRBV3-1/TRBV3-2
CASSLKRDTREQYF
TGTGCCAGCAGCCTAAAACGGGACACACGGGAGCAGTACTTC
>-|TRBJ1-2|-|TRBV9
CASSVNGEGDYGYTF
TGTGCCAGCAGCGTCAATGGGGAGGGTGACTATGGCTACACCTTC
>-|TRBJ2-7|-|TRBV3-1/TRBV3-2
CASSQGPGESYEQYF
TGTGCCAGCAGCCAAGGTCCGGGAGAAAGCTACGAGCAGTACTTC
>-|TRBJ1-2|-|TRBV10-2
CASSDTRNGYTF
TGCGCCAGCAGTGATACCAGGAATGGCTACACCTTC
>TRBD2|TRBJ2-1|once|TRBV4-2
CASSQDGRAKNEQFF
TGTGCCAGCAGCCAAGACGGGAGGGCCAAAAATGAGCAGTTCTTC
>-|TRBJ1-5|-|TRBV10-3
CAISESTGTPQHF
TGTGCCATCAGTGAGTCTACAGGGACGCCCCAGCATTTT
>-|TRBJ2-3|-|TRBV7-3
CASSPAGVDTQYF
TGTGCCAGCAGCCCGGCAGGGGTAGATACGCAGTATTTT
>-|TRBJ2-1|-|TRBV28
CASLGVLKNEQFF
TGTGCCTCCCTCGGGGTCCTTAAGAATGAGCAGTTCTTC
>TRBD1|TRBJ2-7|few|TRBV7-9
CASSTDQGADEQYF
TGTGCCAGCAGCACGGACCAGGGGGCCGACGAGCAGTACTTC
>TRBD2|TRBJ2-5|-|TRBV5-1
CASSLDGGAETQYF
TGCGCCAGCAGCTTGGACGGGGGGGCGGAGACCCAGTACTTC
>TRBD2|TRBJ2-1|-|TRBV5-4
CASRPGLADSSYNEQFF
TGTGCCAGCAGGCCTGGACTAGCGGATAGCTCCTACAATGAGCAGTTCTTC
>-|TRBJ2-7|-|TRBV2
CASSVLYEQYF
TGTGCCAGCAGTGTACTGTACGAGCAGTACTTC
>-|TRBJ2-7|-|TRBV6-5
CASKAGFFYEQYF
TGTGCCAGCAAAGCGGGTTTTTTCTACGAGCAGTACTTC
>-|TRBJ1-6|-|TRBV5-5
CASSAGGTYNSPLHF
TGTGCCAGCAGCGCCGGAGGGACCTATAATTCACCCCTCCACTTT
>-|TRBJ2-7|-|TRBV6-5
CASRGRGGAYEQYF
TGTGCCAGCAGGGGGCGAGGGGGAGCTTACGAGCAGTACTTC
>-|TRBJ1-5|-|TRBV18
CASSPIEGNQPQHF
TGTGCCAGCTCGCCAATAGAGGGCAATCAGCCCCAGCATTTT
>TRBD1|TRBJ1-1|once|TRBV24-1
CATSGPGTGNTEAFF
TGTGCCACCAGTGGTCCCGGGACAGGGAACACTGAAGCTTTCTTT
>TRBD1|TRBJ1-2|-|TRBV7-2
CASTLGTVYGYTF
TGTGCCAGCACCCTAGGGACAGTATACGGCTACACCTTC
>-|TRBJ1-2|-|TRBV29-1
CSQLDRNYGYTF
TGCAGCCAGCTCGACAGGAACTATGGCTACACCTTC
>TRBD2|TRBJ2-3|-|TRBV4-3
CASSQVGEGGIRYF
TGCGCCAGCAGCCAAGTGGGGGAGGGCGGTATACGGTATTTT
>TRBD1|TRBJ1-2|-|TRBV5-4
CASSLVGQGSHGYTF
TGTGCCAGCAGCTTGGTTGGACAGGGGTCCCATGGCTACACCTTC
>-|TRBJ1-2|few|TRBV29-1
CSVGQGYGYTF
TGCAGCGTTGGCCAGGGCTATGGCTACACCTTC